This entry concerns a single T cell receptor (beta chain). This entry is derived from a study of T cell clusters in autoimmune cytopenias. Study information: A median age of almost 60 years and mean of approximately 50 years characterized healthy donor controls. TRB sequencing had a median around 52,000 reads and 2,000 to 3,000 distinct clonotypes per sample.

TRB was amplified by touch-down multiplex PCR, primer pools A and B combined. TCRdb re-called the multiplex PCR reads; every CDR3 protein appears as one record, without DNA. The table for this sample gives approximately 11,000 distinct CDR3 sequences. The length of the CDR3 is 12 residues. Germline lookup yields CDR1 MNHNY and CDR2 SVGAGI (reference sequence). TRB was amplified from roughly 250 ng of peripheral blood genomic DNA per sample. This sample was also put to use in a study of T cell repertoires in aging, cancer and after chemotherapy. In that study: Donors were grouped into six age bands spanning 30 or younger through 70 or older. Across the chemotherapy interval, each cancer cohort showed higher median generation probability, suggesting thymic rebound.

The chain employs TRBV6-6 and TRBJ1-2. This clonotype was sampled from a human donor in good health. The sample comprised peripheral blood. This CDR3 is CASSENGYGYTF.